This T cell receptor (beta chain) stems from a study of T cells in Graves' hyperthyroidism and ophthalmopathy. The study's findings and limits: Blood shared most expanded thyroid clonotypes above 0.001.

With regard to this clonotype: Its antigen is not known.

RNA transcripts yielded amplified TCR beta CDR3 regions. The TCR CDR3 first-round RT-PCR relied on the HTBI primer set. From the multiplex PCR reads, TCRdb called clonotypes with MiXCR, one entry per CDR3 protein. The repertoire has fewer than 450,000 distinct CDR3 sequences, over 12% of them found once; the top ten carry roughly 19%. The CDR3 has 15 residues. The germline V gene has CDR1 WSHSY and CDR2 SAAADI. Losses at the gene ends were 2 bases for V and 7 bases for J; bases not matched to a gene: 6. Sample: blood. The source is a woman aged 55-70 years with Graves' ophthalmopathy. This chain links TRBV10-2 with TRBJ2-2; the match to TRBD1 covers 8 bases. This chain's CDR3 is CASSEKDREVGELFF. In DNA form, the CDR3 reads TGCGCCAGCAGTGAGAAGGACAGGGAAGTCGGGGAGCTGTTTTTT.